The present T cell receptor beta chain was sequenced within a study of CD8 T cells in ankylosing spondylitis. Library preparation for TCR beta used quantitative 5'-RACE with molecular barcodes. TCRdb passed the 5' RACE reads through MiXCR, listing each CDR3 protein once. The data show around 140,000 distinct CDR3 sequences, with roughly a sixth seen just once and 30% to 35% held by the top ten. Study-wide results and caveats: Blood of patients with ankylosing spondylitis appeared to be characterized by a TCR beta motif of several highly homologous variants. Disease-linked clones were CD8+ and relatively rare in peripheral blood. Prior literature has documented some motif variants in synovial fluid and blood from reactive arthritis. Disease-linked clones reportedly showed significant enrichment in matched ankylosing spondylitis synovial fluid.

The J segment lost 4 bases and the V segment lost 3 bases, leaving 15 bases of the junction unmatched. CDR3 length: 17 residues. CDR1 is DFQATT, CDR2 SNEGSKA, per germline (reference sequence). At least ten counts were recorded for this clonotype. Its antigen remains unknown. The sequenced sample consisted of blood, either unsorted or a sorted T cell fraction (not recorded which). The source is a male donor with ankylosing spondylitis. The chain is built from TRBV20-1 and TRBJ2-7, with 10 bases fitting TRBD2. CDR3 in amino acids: CSASRAPLAGFSYEQYF. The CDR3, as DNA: TGCAGTGCTAGCCGAGCCCCACTAGCGGGATTCTCGTACGAGCAGTACTTC.